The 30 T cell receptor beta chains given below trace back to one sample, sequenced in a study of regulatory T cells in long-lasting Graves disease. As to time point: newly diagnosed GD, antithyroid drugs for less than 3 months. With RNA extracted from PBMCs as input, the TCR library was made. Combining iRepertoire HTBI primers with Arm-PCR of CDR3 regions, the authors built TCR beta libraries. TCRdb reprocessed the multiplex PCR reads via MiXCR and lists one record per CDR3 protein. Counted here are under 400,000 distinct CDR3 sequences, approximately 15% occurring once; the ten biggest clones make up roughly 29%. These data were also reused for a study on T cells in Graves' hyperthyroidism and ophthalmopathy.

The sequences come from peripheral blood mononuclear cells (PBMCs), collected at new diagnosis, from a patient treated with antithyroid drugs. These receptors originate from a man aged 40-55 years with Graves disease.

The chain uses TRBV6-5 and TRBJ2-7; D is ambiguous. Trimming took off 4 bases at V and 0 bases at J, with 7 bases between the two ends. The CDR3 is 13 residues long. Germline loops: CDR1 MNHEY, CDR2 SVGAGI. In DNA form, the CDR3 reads TGTGCCAGCAGTTTCCCCGACTCCTACGAGCAGTACTTC. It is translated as CASSFPDSYEQYF.

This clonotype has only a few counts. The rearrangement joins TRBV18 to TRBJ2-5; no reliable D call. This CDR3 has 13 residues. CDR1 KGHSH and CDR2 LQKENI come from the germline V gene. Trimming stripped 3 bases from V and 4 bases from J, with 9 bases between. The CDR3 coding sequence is TGTGCCAGCTCACCCTCGCAGCGAGAGACCCAGTACTTC. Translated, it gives CASSPSQRETQYF.

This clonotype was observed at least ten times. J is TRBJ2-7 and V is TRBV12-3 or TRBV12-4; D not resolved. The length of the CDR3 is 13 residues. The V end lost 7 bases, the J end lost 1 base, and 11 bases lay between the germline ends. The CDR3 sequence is CASKDPNSYEQYF. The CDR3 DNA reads TGTGCCAGCAAAGACCCAAATTCCTACGAGCAGTACTTC.

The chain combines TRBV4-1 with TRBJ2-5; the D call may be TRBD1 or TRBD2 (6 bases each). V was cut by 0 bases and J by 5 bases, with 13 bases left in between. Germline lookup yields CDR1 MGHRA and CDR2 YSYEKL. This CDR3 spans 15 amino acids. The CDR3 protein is CASSQEPSGGETQYF. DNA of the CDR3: TGCGCCAGCAGCCAAGAACCGTCCGGGGGCGAGACCCAGTACTTC.

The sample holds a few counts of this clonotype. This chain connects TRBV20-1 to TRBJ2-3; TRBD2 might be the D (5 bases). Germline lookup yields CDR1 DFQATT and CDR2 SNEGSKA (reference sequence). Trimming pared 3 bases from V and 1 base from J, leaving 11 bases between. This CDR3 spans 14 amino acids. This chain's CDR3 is CSASVAEGTDTQYF. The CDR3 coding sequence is TGCAGTGCTAGCGTTGCGGAGGGCACAGATACGCAGTATTTT.

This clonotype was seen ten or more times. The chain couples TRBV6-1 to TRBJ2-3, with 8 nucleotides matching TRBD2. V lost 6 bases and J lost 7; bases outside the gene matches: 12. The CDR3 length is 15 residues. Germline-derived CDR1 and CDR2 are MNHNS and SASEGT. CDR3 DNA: TGTGCCAGCAGGCGAGCGGGGGTGGGCACTTATACGCAGTATTTT. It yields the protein CASRRAGVGTYTQYF.

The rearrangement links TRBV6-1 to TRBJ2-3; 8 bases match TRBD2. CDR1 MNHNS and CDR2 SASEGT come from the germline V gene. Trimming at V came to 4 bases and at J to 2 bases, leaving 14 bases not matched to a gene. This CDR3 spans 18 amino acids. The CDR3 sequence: CASSGYHQRGLYTDTQYF. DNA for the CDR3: TGTGCCAGCAGTGGATACCACCAGCGGGGGTTGTACACAGATACGCAGTATTTT.

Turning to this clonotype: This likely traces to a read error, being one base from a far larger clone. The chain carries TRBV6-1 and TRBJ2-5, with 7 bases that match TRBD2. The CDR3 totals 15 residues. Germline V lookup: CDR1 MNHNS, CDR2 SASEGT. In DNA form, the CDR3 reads TGTGCCATCAGCCAACAGCGGGGTTGGAGTGAGACCCTGTACTTC. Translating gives CAISQQRGWSETLYF.

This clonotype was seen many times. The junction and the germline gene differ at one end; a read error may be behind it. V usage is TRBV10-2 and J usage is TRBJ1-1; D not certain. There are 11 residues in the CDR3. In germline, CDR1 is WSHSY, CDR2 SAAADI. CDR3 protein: CASSPDTEAFF. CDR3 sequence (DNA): TGTGCCAGCAGCCCGGACACTGAAGCTTTCTTT.

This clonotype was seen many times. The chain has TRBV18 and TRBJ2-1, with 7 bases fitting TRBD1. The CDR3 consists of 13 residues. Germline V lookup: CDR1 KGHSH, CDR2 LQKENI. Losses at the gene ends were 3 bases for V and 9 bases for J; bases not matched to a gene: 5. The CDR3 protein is CASSPPRGIEQFF. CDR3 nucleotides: TGTGCCAGCTCACCCCCCAGGGGGATTGAGCAGTTCTTC.

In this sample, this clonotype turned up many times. The chain's CDR3 is CASSQVFETQYF. The CDR3 nucleotides read TGTGCCAGCAGCCAAGTATTCGAGACCCAGTACTTC. This chain joins TRBV3-1 and TRBJ2-5; unclear D gene. Trimming took off 1 base at V and 5 bases at J, with 5 bases between the two ends. CDR1 is LGHDT, CDR2 YNNKEL, per germline (reference sequence). The length of the CDR3 is 12 residues.

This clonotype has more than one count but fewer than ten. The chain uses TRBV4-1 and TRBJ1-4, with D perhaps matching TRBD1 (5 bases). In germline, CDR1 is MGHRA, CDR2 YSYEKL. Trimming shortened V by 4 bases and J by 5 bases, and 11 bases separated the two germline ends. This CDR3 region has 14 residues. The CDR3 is CASSLGTFNEKLFF. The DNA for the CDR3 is TGCGCCAGCAGCCTCGGGACCTTCAATGAAAAACTGTTTTTT.

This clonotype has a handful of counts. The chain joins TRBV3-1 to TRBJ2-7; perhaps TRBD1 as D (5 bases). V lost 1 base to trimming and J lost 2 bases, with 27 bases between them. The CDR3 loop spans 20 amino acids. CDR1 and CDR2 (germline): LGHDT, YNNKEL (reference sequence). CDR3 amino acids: CASSQVGQGPGAAGTYEQYF. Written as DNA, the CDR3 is TGTGCCAGCAGCCAAGTTGGCCAGGGCCCCGGTGCCGCTGGTACCTACGAGCAGTACTTC.

The chain's CDR3 is CASSFTGLSQETQYF. CDR3 nucleotide sequence: TGTGCCAGCAGCTTCACAGGGCTCTCTCAGGAGACCCAGTACTTC. J is TRBJ2-5 and V is TRBV7-2, with D possibly TRBD1 on 6 matching bases. CDR1 is SGHTA, CDR2 FQGNSA, per germline. This CDR3 is built from 15 residues. Trimming pared 3 bases from V and 5 bases from J, leaving 16 bases between.

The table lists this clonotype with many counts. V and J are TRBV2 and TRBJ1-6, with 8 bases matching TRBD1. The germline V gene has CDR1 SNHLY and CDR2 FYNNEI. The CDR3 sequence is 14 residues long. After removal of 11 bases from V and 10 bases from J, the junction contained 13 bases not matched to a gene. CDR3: CAGQTGAADSPLHF. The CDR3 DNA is TGTGCCGGTCAGACAGGGGCCGCAGACTCACCCCTCCACTTT.

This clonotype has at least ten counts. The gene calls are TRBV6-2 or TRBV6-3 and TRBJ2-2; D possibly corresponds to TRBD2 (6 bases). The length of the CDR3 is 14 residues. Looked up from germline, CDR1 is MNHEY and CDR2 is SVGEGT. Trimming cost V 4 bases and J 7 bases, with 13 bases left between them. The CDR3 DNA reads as TGTGCCAGCAGTTTTCGGGGGACGATCGGGGAGCTGTTTTTT. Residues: CASSFRGTIGELFF.

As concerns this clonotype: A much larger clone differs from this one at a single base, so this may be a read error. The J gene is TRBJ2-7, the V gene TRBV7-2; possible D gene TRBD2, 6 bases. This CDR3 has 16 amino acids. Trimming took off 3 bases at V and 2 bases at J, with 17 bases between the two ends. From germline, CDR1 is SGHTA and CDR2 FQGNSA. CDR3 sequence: CASSLVAGYLPYEQYF. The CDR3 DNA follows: TGTGCCAGCAGCTTGGTGGCGGGATATCTCCCCTACGAGCAGTACTTC.

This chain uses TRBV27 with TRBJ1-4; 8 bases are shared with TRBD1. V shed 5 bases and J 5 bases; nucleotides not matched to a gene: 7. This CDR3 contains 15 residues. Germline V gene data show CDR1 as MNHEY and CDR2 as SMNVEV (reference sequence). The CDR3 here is CASSPGQGANEKLFF. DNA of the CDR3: TGTGCCAGCAGTCCTGGACAGGGCGCGAATGAAAAACTGTTTTTT.

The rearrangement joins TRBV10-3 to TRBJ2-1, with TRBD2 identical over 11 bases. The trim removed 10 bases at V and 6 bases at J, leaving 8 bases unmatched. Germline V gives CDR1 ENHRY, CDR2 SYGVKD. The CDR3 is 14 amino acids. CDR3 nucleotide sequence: TGTGCCACCAGGGTAGCGGGGGGGCTCAATGAGCAGTTCTTC. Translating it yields CATRVAGGLNEQFF.

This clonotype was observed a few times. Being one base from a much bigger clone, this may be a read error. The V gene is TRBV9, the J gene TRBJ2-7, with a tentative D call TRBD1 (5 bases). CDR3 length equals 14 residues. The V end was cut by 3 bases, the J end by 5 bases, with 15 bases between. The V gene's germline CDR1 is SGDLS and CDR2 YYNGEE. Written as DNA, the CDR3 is TGTGCCAGCAGCGGAGCCAGGGATGAGGACGAGCAGTACTTC. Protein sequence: CASSGARDEDEQYF.

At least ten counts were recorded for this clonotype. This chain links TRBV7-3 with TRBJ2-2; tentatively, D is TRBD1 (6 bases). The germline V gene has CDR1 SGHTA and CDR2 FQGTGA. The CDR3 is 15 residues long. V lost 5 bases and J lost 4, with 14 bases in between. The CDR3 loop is CASSNPGHFTGELFF. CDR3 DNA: TGTGCCAGCAGCAATCCGGGACACTTCACCGGGGAGCTGTTTTTT.

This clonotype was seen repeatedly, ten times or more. This CDR3 reads CASRGPDRANSPLHF. The CDR3 coding sequence is TGTGCCAGCAGGGGTCCCGACAGGGCAAATTCACCCCTCCACTTT. The chain recombines TRBV28 with TRBJ1-6, with 7 nucleotides matching TRBD1. CDR3 length equals 15 residues. Germline V gene sequence: CDR1 MDHEN, CDR2 SYDVKM. The ends lost 6 bases at V and 7 bases at J; junction bases unmatched: 9.

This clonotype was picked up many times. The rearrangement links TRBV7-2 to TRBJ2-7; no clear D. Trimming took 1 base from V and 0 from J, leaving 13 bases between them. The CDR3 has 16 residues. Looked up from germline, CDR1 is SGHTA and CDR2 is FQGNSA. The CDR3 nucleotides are TGTGCCAGCAGCTTAGGAGGTGCACTGAACTCCTACGAGCAGTACTTC. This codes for CASSLGGALNSYEQYF.

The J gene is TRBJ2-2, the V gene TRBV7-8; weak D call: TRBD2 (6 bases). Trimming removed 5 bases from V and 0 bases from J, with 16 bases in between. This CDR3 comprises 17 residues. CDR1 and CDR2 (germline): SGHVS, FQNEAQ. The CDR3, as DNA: TGTGCCAGCAGCCCGCAACCTAGCGCTGCGAACACCGGGGAGCTGTTTTTT. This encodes CASSPQPSAANTGELFF.

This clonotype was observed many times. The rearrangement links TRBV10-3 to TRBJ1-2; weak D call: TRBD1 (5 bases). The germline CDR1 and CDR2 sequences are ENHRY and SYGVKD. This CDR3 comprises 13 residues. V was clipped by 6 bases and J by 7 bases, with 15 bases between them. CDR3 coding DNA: TGTGCCATCAGGGGGGAGAACCTCTTTGGCTACACCTTC. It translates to CAIRGENLFGYTF.

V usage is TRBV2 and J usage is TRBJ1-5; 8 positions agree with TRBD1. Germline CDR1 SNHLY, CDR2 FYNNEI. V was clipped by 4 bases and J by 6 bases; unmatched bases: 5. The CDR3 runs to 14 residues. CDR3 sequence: CASSARGQGQPQHF. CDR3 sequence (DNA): TGTGCCAGCAGTGCCAGGGGGCAGGGTCAGCCCCAGCATTTT.

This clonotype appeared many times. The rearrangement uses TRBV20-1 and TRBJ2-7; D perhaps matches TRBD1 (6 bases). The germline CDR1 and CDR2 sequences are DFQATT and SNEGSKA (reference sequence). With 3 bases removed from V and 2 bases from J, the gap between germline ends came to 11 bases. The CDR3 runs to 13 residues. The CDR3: CSASTGWAYEQYF. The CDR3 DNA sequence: TGCAGTGCTAGCACAGGGTGGGCCTACGAGCAGTACTTC.

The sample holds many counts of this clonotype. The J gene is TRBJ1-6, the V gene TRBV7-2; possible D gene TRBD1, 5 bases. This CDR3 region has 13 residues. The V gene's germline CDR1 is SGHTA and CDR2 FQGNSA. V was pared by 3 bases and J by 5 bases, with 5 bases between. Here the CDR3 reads CASSFRDNSPLHF. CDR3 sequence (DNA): TGTGCCAGCAGCTTCAGGGATAATTCACCCCTCCACTTT.

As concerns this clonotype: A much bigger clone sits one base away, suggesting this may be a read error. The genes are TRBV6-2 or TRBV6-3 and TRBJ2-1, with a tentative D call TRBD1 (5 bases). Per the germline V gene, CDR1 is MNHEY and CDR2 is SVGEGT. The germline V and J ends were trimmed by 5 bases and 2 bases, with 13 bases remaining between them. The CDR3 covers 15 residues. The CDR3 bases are TGTGCCAGCAGTGACACAGGACCCCCCTACAATGAGCAGTTCTTC. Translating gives CASSDTGPPYNEQFF.

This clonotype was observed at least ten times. The CDR3 DNA is TGTGCCAGTGGGCCCGGCAGGAACATTCAGTACTTC. It encodes CASGPGRNIQYF. The V and J genes are TRBV28 and TRBJ2-4; D is undetermined. Germline V CDR1 and CDR2: MDHEN, SYDVKM. The CDR3 extends over 12 amino acids. Trimming took 9 bases from V and 7 from J, leaving 13 bases between them.